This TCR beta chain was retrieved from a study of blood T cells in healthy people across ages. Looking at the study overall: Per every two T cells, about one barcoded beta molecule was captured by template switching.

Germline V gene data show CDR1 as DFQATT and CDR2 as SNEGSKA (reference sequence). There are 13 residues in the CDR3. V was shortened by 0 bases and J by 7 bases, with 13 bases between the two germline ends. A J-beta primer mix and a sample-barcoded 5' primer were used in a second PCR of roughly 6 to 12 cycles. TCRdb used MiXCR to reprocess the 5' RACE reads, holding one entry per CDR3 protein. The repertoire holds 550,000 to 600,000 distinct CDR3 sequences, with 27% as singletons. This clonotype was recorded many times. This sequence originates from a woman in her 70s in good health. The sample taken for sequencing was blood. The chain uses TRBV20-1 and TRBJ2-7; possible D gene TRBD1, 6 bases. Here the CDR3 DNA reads TGCAGTGCTAGAGATCGGGCAGGGGTTGAGCAGTACTTC. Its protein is CSARDRAGVEQYF.